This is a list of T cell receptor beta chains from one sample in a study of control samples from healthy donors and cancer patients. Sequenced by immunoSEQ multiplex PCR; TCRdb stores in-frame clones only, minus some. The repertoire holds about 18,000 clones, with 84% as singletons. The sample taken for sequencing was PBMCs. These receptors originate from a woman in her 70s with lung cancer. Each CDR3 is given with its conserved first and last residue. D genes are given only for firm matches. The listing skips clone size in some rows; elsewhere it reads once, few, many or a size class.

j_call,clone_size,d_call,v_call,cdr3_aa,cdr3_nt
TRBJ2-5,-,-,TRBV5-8,CASSLAVAAQETQYF,TGTGCCAGCAGCTTGGCGGTAGCGGCCCAAGAGACCCAGTACTTC
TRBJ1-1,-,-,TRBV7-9,CASSLVSPGGYTEAFF,TGTGCCAGCAGCTTAGTGTCCCCGGGGGGATACACTGAAGCTTTCTTT
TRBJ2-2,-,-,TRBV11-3,CASSLAYPGQTNTGELFF,TGTGCCAGCAGCTTAGCTTACCCCGGACAGACGAACACCGGGGAGCTGTTTTTT
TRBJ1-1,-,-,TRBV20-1,CSAYLGEGAFF,TGCAGTGCTTACCTCGGCGAAGGGGCTTTCTTT
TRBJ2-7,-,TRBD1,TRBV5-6,CASSGTEYEQYF,TGTGCCAGCAGCGGGACAGAGTACGAGCAGTACTTC
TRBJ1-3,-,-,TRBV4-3,CATSQYWGGAGNTIYF,TGCGCCACCAGCCAATATTGGGGGGGGGCGGGAAACACCATATATTTT
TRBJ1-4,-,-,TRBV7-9,CASSLNTNEKLFF,TGTGCCAGCAGCTTAAATACTAATGAAAAACTGTTTTTT
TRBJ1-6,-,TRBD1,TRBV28,CASSGQVNSPLHF,TGTGCCAGCTCGGGACAGGTTAATTCACCCCTCCACTTT
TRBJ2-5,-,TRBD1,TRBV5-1,CASSPLGDRQETQYF,TGCGCCAGCAGCCCTCTCGGGGACAGGCAAGAGACCCAGTACTTC
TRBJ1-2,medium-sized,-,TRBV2,CASKGGPNYGYTF,TGTGCCAGCAAGGGGGGTCCTAACTATGGCTACACCTTC
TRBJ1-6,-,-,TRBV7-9,CASSRDSALKNSPLHF,TGTGCCAGCAGTCGCGACAGCGCCCTAAAGAATTCACCCCTCCACTTT
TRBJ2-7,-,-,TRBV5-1,CASSLVQGGAYEQYF,TGCGCCAGCAGCTTGGTTCAGGGGGGGGCCTACGAGCAGTACTTC
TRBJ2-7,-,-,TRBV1,CTSAGTGDYEQYF,TGCACCAGCGCCGGGACAGGGGACTACGAGCAGTACTTC
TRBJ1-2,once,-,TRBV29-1,CSTGPTSYGYTF,TGCAGCACAGGTCCAACTAGTTATGGCTACACCTTC
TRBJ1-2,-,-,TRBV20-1,CSVGDDGYTF,TGCAGTGTAGGGGATGATGGCTACACCTTC
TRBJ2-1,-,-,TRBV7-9,CASSLAELVLNEQFF,TGTGCCAGCAGCTTGGCCGAACTCGTACTGAATGAGCAGTTCTTC
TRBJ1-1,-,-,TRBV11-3,CASSSGSGRNTEAFF,TGTGCCAGCAGTTCGGGTTCAGGGAGAAACACTGAAGCTTTCTTT
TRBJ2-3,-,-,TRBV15,CATGPTYQSTDTQYF,TGTGCCACCGGTCCCACTTACCAAAGCACAGATACGCAGTATTTT
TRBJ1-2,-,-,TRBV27,CASSHKGFYGYTF,TGTGCCAGCAGCCACAAGGGCTTCTATGGCTACACCTTC
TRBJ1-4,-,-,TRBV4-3,CASSKGVGGNEKLFF,TGCGCCAGCAGCAAGGGCGTAGGGGGGAATGAAAAACTGTTTTTT
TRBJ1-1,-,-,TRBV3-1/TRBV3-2,CASSQESPRSRKTEAFF,TGTGCCAGCAGCCAAGAGTCCCCCCGTTCCCGGAAGACTGAAGCTTTCTTT
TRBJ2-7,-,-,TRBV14,CATKGDNYEQYF,TGTGCCACCAAGGGGGACAACTACGAGCAGTACTTC
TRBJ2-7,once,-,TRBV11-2,CASSLGVSYEQYF,TGTGCCAGCAGCTTAGGAGTCTCCTACGAGCAGTACTTC
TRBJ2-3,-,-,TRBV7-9,CASSLGLSTDTQYF,TGTGCCAGCAGCTTAGGTCTGAGCACAGATACGCAGTATTTT
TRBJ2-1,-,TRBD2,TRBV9,CASSPRLASDNEQFF,TGTGCCAGCAGCCCTAGACTAGCGTCGGACAATGAGCAGTTCTTC
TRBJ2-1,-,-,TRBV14,CASSHYSYNEQFF,TGTGCCAGCAGCCATTACTCCTACAATGAGCAGTTCTTC
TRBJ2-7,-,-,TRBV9,CASSVSSVGHEQYF,TGTGCCAGCAGCGTCTCTTCTGTGGGCCACGAGCAGTACTTC
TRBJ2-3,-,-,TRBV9,CASSPREGSTDTQYF,TGTGCCAGCAGCCCCCGAGAGGGAAGCACAGATACGCAGTATTTT
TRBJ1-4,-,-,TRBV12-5,CASGLVGDPNEKLFF,TGTGCTAGTGGTTTGGTTGGGGACCCGAATGAAAAACTGTTTTTT
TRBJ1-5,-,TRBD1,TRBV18,CASSPWVQGDQRNQPQHF,TGTGCCAGCTCACCATGGGTTCAGGGGGACCAACGCAACCAGCCCCAGCATTTT
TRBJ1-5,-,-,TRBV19,CASNIDRLGSQPQHF,TGTGCCAGTAACATCGACAGGTTAGGTTCTCAGCCCCAGCATTTT
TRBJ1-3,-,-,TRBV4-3,CASSQEYGNTIYF,TGCGCCAGCAGCCAAGAGTACGGAAACACCATATATTTT
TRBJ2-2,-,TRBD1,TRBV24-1,CATSDGGQGARPGELFF,TGTGCCACCAGTGATGGTGGACAGGGGGCCCGTCCCGGGGAGCTGTTTTTT
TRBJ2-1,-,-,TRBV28,CASSLLLETYNEQFF,TGTGCCAGCAGTTTGTTACTTGAAACCTACAATGAGCAGTTCTTC
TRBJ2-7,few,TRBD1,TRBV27,CASRGQGGYEQYF,TGTGCCAGCAGGGGACAGGGAGGCTACGAGCAGTACTTC
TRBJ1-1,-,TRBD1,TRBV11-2,CASRRQGNTEAFF,TGTGCCAGCAGAAGACAGGGTAATACTGAAGCTTTCTTT
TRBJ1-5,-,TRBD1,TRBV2,CASSDGQGGQPQHF,TGTGCCAGCAGTGATGGACAGGGGGGGCAGCCCCAGCATTTT
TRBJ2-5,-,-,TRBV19,CASSPGEGEQETQYF,TGTGCCAGTAGTCCTGGTGAGGGGGAACAAGAGACCCAGTACTTC
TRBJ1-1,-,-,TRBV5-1,CASSLADEAFF,TGCGCCAGCAGCTTGGCGGACGAAGCTTTCTTT
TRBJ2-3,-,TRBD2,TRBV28,CASSYSMTSAGTDTQYF,TGTGCCAGCAGCTATTCGATGACTAGCGCAGGCACAGATACGCAGTATTTT
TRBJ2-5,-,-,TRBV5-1,CASSWKLASPQETQYF,TGCGCCAGCAGCTGGAAGTTGGCTAGCCCACAAGAGACCCAGTACTTC
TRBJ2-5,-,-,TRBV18,CASSPTPGQRDETQYF,TGTGCCAGCTCACCAACCCCCGGACAGAGGGACGAGACCCAGTACTTC
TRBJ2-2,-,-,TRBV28,CASSFGAFTGELFF,TGTGCCAGCAGTTTCGGAGCCTTCACCGGGGAGCTGTTTTTT
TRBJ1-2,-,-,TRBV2,CASSLTMDGGGGYTF,TGTGCCAGCTCTTTAACTATGGACGGGGGCGGGGGCTACACCTTC
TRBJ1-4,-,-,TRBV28,CASSESGRNEKLFF,TGTGCCAGCAGTGAGTCCGGACGGAATGAAAAACTGTTTTTT
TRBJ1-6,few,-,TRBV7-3,CASSSTGYRSPLHF,TGTGCCAGCAGCTCTACAGGGTACCGTTCACCCCTCCACTTT
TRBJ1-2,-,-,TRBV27,CATRDVNYGYTF,TGTGCCACCCGGGACGTTAACTATGGCTACACCTTC
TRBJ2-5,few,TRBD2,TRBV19,CASSRRLAGGQETQYF,TGTGCCAGTAGCCGGAGACTAGCGGGAGGGCAAGAGACCCAGTACTTC
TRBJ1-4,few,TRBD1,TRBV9,CASSPQGDGEKLFF,TGTGCCAGCAGCCCCCAGGGGGACGGTGAAAAACTGTTTTTT
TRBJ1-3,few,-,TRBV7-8,CASSLRRENTIYF,TGTGCCAGCAGCTTGCGACGCGAAAACACCATATATTTT
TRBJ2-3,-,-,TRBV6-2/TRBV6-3,CASSYSSARGGLRTDTQYF,TGTGCCAGCAGTTACTCGTCAGCCCGGGGTGGACTACGCACAGATACGCAGTATTTT
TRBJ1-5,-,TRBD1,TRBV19,CASSKRGQDRSQPQHF,TGTGCCAGTAGTAAAAGGGGACAGGATAGATCTCAGCCCCAGCATTTT
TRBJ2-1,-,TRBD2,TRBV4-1,CASSQEGTSGYNEQFF,TGCGCCAGCAGCCAAGAGGGGACTAGCGGATACAATGAGCAGTTCTTC
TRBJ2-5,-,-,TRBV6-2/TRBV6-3,CASSSAHETQYF,TGTGCCAGCAGTTCCGCCCATGAGACCCAGTACTTC
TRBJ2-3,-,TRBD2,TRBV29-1,CSVEASGQSTDTQYF,TGCAGCGTTGAAGCTAGCGGGCAGAGCACAGATACGCAGTATTTT
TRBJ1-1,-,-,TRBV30,CAWIPPLTEAFF,TGTGCCTGGATTCCCCCTCTGACTGAAGCTTTCTTT
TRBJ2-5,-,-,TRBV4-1,CASSQEGGRETQYF,TGCGCCAGCAGCCAAGAGGGGGGTAGAGAGACCCAGTACTTC
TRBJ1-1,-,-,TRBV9,CASSSWNTEAFF,TGTGCCAGCAGCTCTTGGAACACTGAAGCTTTCTTT